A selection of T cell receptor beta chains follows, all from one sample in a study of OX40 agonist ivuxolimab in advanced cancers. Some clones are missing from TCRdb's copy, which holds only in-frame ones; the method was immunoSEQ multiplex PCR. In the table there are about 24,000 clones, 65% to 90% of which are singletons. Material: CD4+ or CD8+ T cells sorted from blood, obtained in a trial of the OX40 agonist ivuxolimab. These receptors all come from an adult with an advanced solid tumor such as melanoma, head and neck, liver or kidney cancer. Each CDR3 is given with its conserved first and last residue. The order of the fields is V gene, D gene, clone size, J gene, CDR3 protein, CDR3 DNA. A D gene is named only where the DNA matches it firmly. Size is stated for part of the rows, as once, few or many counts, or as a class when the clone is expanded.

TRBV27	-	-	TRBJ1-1	CASSAGLYTEAFF	TGTGCCAGCAGCGCGGGACTCTACACTGAAGCTTTCTTT
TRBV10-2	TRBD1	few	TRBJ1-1	CASSESRTGVTEAFF	TGCGCCAGCAGTGAGTCAAGGACAGGGGTCACTGAAGCTTTCTTT
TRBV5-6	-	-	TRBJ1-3	CASSRSRRDGGNTIYF	TGTGCCAGCAGCAGGAGTAGAAGAGACGGTGGAAACACCATATATTTT
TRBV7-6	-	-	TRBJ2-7	CASSLKRSDEQYF	TGTGCCAGCAGTCTAAAAAGGTCCGACGAGCAGTACTTC
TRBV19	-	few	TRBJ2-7	CASSLTGSNYEQYF	TGTGCCAGTAGTCTTACAGGCTCCAACTACGAGCAGTACTTC
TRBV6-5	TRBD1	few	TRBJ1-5	CASSYGQGSGPQHF	TGTGCCAGCAGTTATGGACAGGGATCGGGTCCCCAGCATTTT
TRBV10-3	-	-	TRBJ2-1	CAISESGVSYNEQFF	TGTGCCATCAGTGAGTCGGGGGTATCCTACAATGAGCAGTTCTTC
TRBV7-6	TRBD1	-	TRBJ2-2	CASSFRGHTGELFF	TGTGCCAGCAGCTTCAGGGGGCACACCGGGGAGCTGTTTTTT
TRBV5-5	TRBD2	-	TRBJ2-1	CASSLGLAGAEQFF	TGTGCCAGCAGCTTGGGGCTAGCGGGAGCTGAGCAGTTCTTC
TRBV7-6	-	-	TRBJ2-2	CASTPRSGLAELFF	TGTGCCAGCACCCCTCGGTCAGGACTGGCGGAGCTGTTTTTT
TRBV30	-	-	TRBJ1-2	CAWSFRDLRVGYGYTF	TGTGCCTGGAGTTTCCGGGACCTCCGCGTGGGCTATGGCTACACCTTC
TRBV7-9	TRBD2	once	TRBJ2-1	CASSLVNGGREDNEQFF	TGTGCCAGCAGCTTAGTAAACGGCGGGAGGGAGGACAATGAGCAGTTCTTC
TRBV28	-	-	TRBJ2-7	CASSLGLYEQYF	TGTGCCAGCAGCTTAGGCCTCTACGAGCAGTACTTC
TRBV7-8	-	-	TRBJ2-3	CASSLGLGGLNPTDTQYF	TGTGCCAGCAGCTTAGGATTGGGGGGCCTTAACCCCACAGATACGCAGTATTTT
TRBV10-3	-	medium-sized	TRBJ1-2	CAISEATPNYGYTF	TGTGCCATCAGTGAGGCGACACCTAACTATGGCTACACCTTC
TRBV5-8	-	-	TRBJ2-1	CASSYFFF	TGTGCCAGCAGTTATTTCTTCTTC
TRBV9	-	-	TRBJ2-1	CASSVVDLETSRANEQFF	TGTGCCAGCAGCGTAGTGGACCTGGAGACATCCCGGGCCAATGAGCAGTTCTTC
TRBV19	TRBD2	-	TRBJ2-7	CASSMTSGSLDEQYF	TGTGCCAGTAGTATGACTAGCGGGAGTCTCGACGAGCAGTACTTC
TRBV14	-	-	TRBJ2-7	CASSQIPYEQYF	TGTGCCAGCAGCCAGATCCCCTACGAGCAGTACTTC
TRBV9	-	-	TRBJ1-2	CASSVPDSNYGYTF	TGTGCCAGCAGCGTCCCGGACAGCAACTATGGCTACACCTTC
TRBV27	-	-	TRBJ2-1	CASTWGGAYNEQFF	TGTGCCAGCACTTGGGGCGGGGCCTACAATGAGCAGTTCTTC
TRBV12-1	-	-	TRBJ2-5	CASSPAWRYYDQYF	TGTGCCAGCAGCCCTGCTTGGCGGTACTACGATCAGTACTTC
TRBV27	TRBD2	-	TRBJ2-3	CASSQSSSGGNTDTQYF	TGTGCCAGCAGTCAATCGTCTAGCGGGGGGAACACAGATACGCAGTATTTT
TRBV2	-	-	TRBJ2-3	CASRPYPDTQYF	TGTGCCAGCAGACCTTACCCAGATACGCAGTATTTT
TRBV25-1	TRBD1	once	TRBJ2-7	CASSGGTGRGEQYF	TGTGCCAGCAGTGGGGGGACAGGGAGGGGCGAGCAGTACTTC
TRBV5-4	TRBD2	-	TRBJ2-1	CASSLRTSGSEEQFF	TGTGCCAGCAGCTTAAGGACTAGCGGGAGCGAGGAGCAGTTCTTC
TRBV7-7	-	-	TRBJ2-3	CASSLAFAGSSTDTQYF	TGTGCTAGCAGCTTAGCTTTTGCGGGATCTAGCACAGATACGCAGTATTTT
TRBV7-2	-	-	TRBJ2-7	CASSLGGGGAGSLTYEQYF	TGTGCCAGCAGCTTAGGAGGGGGGGGAGCCGGGAGCCTCACCTACGAGCAGTACTTC
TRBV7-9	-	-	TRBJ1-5	CASSFVGQPQHF	TGTGCCAGCAGTTTCGTGGGGCAGCCCCAGCATTTT
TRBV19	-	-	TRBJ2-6	CASSIGGGWANVLTF	TGTGCCAGTAGTATAGGGGGAGGCTGGGCCAACGTCCTGACTTTC
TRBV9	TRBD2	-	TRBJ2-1	CASSVAPATSGYNEQFF	TGTGCCAGCAGCGTAGCTCCGGCGACTAGCGGATACAATGAGCAGTTCTTC
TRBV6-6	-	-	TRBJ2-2	CASSLVGELFF	TGTGCCAGCAGCCTCGTCGGGGAGCTGTTTTTT
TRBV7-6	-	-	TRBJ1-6	CASSLVSDFDSPLHF	TGTGCCAGCAGCTTAGTATCCGATTTTGATTCACCCCTCCACTTT
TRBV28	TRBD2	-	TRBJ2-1	CASGNSGRAYEQFF	TGTGCCAGCGGGAATAGCGGGAGGGCATATGAGCAGTTCTTC
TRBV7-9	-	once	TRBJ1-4	CASSSEGEKLFF	TGTGCCAGCAGTTCCGAAGGGGAAAAACTGTTTTTT
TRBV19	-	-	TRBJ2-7	CATGTFYEQYF	TGTGCCACCGGGACATTCTACGAGCAGTACTTC
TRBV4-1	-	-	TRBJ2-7	CASSQVYRTTYEQYF	TGCGCCAGCAGCCAAGTCTACAGGACGACCTACGAGCAGTACTTC
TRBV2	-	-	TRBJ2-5	CASSDQTQYF	TGTGCCAGCAGTGATCAGACCCAGTACTTC
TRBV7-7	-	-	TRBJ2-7	CASSFRDEQYF	TGTGCTAGCAGCTTTAGGGACGAGCAGTACTTC
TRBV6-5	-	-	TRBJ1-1	CASSSNEWGRNTEAFF	TGTGCCAGCAGTTCGAACGAATGGGGGCGAAACACTGAAGCTTTCTTT
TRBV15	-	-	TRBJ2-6	CATSRTHLMASNPSGANVLTF	TGTGCCACCAGCAGGACCCACTTAATGGCCAGTAACCCTTCTGGGGCCAACGTCCTGACTTTC
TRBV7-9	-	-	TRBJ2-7	CASSHGQSWPYEQYF	TGTGCCAGCAGCCACGGACAGTCTTGGCCCTACGAGCAGTACTTC
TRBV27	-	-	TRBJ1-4	CASSFGGDEKLFF	TGTGCCAGCAGTTTCGGGGGTGATGAAAAACTGTTTTTT
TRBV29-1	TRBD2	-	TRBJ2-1	CSVGTSIIYNEQFF	TGCAGCGTTGGGACTAGCATCATTTACAATGAGCAGTTCTTC
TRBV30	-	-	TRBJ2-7	CAWSVGQIEQYF	TGTGCCTGGAGTGTAGGACAAATCGAGCAGTACTTC
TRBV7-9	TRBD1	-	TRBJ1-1	CASSRGQTEAFF	TGTGCCAGCAGCAGGGGGCAGACTGAAGCTTTCTTT
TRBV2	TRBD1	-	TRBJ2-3	CASSDRGLPTDTQYF	TGTGCCAGCAGTGACAGGGGGTTACCCACAGATACGCAGTATTTT
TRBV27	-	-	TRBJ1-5	CASNSRGYGNQPQHF	TGTGCCAGCAACAGTAGGGGGTATGGCAATCAGCCCCAGCATTTT
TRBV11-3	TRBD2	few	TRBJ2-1	CASSLLADTGDEQFF	TGTGCCAGCAGCCTACTAGCGGATACGGGGGATGAGCAGTTCTTC
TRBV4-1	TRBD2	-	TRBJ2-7	CASSQVRGGHYEQYF	TGTGCCAGCAGCCAAGTTCGCGGGGGGCACTACGAGCAGTACTTC
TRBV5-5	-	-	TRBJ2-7	CASSHAFYEQYF	TGTGCCAGCAGCCACGCGTTTTACGAGCAGTACTTC
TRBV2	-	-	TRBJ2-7	CASTVQDSYEQYF	TGTGCCAGCACCGTACAGGACTCCTACGAGCAGTACTTC
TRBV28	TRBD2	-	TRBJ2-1	CASRGLETNNEQFF	TGTGCCAGCAGGGGACTAGAGACCAACAATGAGCAGTTCTTC